The 12 T cell receptor beta chains given below trace back to one sample, sequenced in a study of blood T cell repertoires in COVID-19. Some clones are missing from TCRdb's copy, which holds only in-frame ones; the method was immunoSEQ multiplex PCR. This table holds about 180,000 clones, roughly 84% found once. The sample comprised PBMCs or T cells enriched from blood (not recorded which). Receptor source: a woman aged 45-59 years who had recovered from COVID-19.

J is TRBJ1-1 and V is TRBV28, with no clear D. The CDR3 runs 11 residues. Trimming shortened V by 8 bases and J by 5 bases, and 9 bases separated the two germline ends. CDR1 and CDR2 from the germline V gene are MDHEN and SYDVKM. The DNA of the CDR3 is TGTGCCAGCTTCACGGGGACTGAAGCTTTCTTT. Translation: CASFTGTEAFF.

The chain links TRBV19 to TRBJ1-5, with TRBD1 matching over 8 bases. Germline loops: CDR1 LNHDA, CDR2 SQIVND (reference sequence). Unmatched junction bases numbered 7, after V lost 3 bases and J lost 6 bases. This CDR3 comprises 15 residues. DNA of the CDR3: TGTGCCAGTAGTATCGGACAGGGTACGGGTCAGCCCCAGCATTTT. This encodes CASSIGQGTGQPQHF.

This clone is a singleton in its sample. DNA for the CDR3: TGTGCCAGCAGTGATTTTAGGGGGACGACCTACGAGCAGTACTTC. Translated: CASSDFRGTTYEQYF. The V and J genes are TRBV25-1 and TRBJ2-7; the D gene is possibly TRBD1 (6 bases). Germline lookup yields CDR1 MGHDK and CDR2 SYGVNS. Between the trimmed V and J ends, which lost 3 bases and 2 bases, there was a span of 14 bases. This CDR3 comprises 15 residues.

The rearrangement uses TRBV30 and TRBJ2-7; D uncertain. The ends were cut back, 3 bases at V and 0 bases at J, with 12 bases in the middle. CDR3 size: 14 residues. Per the germline V gene, CDR1 is GTSNPN and CDR2 is SVGIG (reference sequence). In nucleotides, the CDR3 is TGTGCCTGGAGCGACCTAGGCGCCTCCTACGAGCAGTACTTC. The encoded protein is CAWSDLGASYEQYF.

V gene TRBV19 combines with J gene TRBJ1-2; 7 nucleotides align to TRBD1. Germline V gene sequence: CDR1 LNHDA, CDR2 SQIVND (reference sequence). The CDR3 has 16 amino acids. V lost 11 bases, J lost 4 bases, and 19 bases stayed unmatched. CDR3 bases: TGTGCCTGCTACGGACAGGAAAGGGGTCAGGGCTATGGCTACACCTTC. Encoded protein: CACYGQERGQGYGYTF.

The V gene is TRBV28, the J gene TRBJ1-2; TRBD1 agrees at 7 bases. The germline gives CDR1 MDHEN, CDR2 SYDVKM. V lost 5 bases to trimming and J lost 5 bases; unmatched junction nucleotides: 5. The CDR3 length is 13 residues. The CDR3 sequence is CASSRDRQYGYTF. CDR3 nucleotide sequence: TGTGCCAGCAGTCGGGACAGACAGTATGGCTACACCTTC.

This chain uses TRBV6-2 or TRBV6-3 with TRBJ2-1, with TRBD2 matching 14 bases. The germline gives CDR1 MNHEY, CDR2 SVGEGT. The CDR3 is 17 residues long. V dropped 4 bases and J dropped 1; count of bases not matched to a gene: 3. The CDR3 nucleotides are TGTGCCAGCAGTTTACGACTAGCGGGAGGGTCCTACAATGAGCAGTTCTTC. It specifies CASSLRLAGGSYNEQFF.

The rearrangement joins TRBV28 to TRBJ2-7, with a tentative D call TRBD1 (6 bases). V dropped 5 bases and J dropped 4 bases, with 18 bases sitting between them. This CDR3 is built from 15 residues. From germline, CDR1 is MDHEN and CDR2 SYDVKM. Here the CDR3 DNA reads TGTGCCAGCAGTCGTGCAGGGGTCAGAGTTTACGAGCAGTACTTC. Encoded protein: CASSRAGVRVYEQYF.

The chain joins TRBV7-2 to TRBJ2-1, with D perhaps TRBD1 (6 bases). The CDR3 runs 15 residues. V lost 5 bases to trimming and J lost 6 bases, with 17 bases between them. Germline V gene lookup returns CDR1 SGHTA and CDR2 FQGNSA. The CDR3 spells CASSPRGQVGNEQFF. The CDR3 region has the DNA TGTGCCAGCAGCCCTCGGGGACAAGTCGGCAATGAGCAGTTCTTC.

The rearrangement joins TRBV28 to TRBJ2-7, with D perhaps matching TRBD2 (6 bases). CDR3 size: 15 residues. Germline V gene sequence: CDR1 MDHEN, CDR2 SYDVKM. Trimming removed 1 base at V and 5 bases at J, with 15 bases between. The CDR3 DNA reads as TGTGCCAGCAGTTTATCAGGAACCGGCGGGGACGAGCAGTACTTC. Residues: CASSLSGTGGDEQYF.

The CDR3 DNA is TGTGCCAGCAGCTTAGTACAGGGCAATTCACCCCTCCACTTT. It specifies CASSLVQGNSPLHF. The chain uses TRBV7-9 and TRBJ1-6; tentatively, D is TRBD1 (6 bases). This CDR3 contains 14 residues. V lost 1 base, J lost 7 bases, and 8 bases lay in between. CDR1 is SEHNR and CDR2 is FQNEAQ in the germline V gene (reference sequence).

The chain has TRBV2 and TRBJ2-5; D might be TRBD1 (6 bases). This CDR3 contains 14 residues. Trimming left V 6 bases short and J 5 bases short, with 16 bases between. Germline CDR1 reads SNHLY; CDR2 reads FYNNEI. The CDR3 region is CASSDGQPRETQYF. As DNA, the CDR3 is TGTGCCAGCAGCGATGGACAGCCCCGGGAGACCCAGTACTTC.